This TCR beta chain was identified in a study of tissue T cells after allogeneic stem cell transplantation. In the study overall: All graft-versus-host disease patients had gastrointestinal involvement and received several lines of directed therapy. Whole-study findings and limits: Anatomically similar tissues had similar TCR repertoires within each patient. In patients and mice, blood and spleen missed much of tissue repertoire.

V lost 4 bases, J lost 1 base, and 10 bases lay in between. Germline values: CDR1 MGHRA, CDR2 YSYEKL. The CDR3 consists of 14 residues. With regard to this clone: Antigen specificity is unknown.

Generated by immunoSEQ multiplex PCR, the TCRdb table keeps only in-frame clones and is missing some. The table records under 50,000 clones, just under 95% of them present only once. The sequence derives from a woman aged 40-69 years who later had graft-versus-host disease after an allogeneic stem cell transplant. Sample: blood, taken before transplantation. The V call is TRBV4-1, the J call TRBJ2-5; D remains ambiguous. The DNA for the CDR3 is TGCGCCAGCAGCCGCGACGTAGTCCAAGAGACCCAGTACTTC. Amino acid sequence: CASSRDVVQETQYF.